The clone carrying this TCR beta chain was observed once. Its antigen is not identified. Replicate PCRs from sorted subsets contained roughly 200 ng DNA, which is 30,000 to 35,000 T cell genomes. Produced via immunoSEQ multiplex PCR; TCRdb's table is partial and in-frame only. This sample has about 1.9 million clones, with 90% to 95% found just once. CD8 cells classed as naive were CD45RO-negative and positively selected for CCR7, excluding terminally differentiated effector memory CD45RA+ cells. The sample originates from a study of shared clonotypes between healthy human individuals. Study-level points and caveats: All-four-donor shared clonotypes had higher generation probabilities than non-shared clonotypes did. Blood was the only sampled material, and tissue repertoires likely differ.

The CDR3 consists of 16 residues. V lost 2 bases to trimming and J lost 4 bases, with 14 bases between them. The V gene's germline CDR1 is SGHAT and CDR2 FQDESV (reference sequence). Sequencing was done on a sample of naive CD8+ T cells from PBMCs. The receptor was derived from a man aged 18 to 35 in good health. Some clones in this sample may be carry-over from other donors' samples. V is TRBV11-1 and J is TRBJ2-2; the D gene is possibly TRBD2 (6 bases). Here the CDR3 reads CASSLSWAGPTGELFF. Here the CDR3 DNA reads TGTGCCAGCAGCTTAAGTTGGGCGGGGCCCACCGGGGAGCTGTTTTTT.